This is a list of T cell receptor beta chains from one sample in a study of shared clonotypes between healthy human individuals. The data were produced by immunoSEQ multiplex PCR, yet TCRdb's version contains in-frame clones alone and is incomplete. There are millions of clones in the sample; more than 85% occur only once, and around 0.4% lies in the top ten. The sample was naive CD4+ T cells from PBMCs. The receptors were gathered from a man between 18 and 35 years old in good health. Some clones in this sample may be carry-over from other donors' samples. Each CDR3 is given with its conserved first and last residue. Each record gives: CDR3 protein, CDR3 DNA, D gene, V gene, clone size, J gene. A D gene is named only where the DNA matches it firmly. Some rows mark clone size as missing; the rest say once, few, many or name a class of expanded clone.

CDR3: CASSYSAASKETQYF
DNA: TGTGCCAGCAGTTACTCGGCGGCTAGCAAAGAGACCCAGTACTTC
D: NA
V: TRBV6-5
size: NA
J: TRBJ2-5

CDR3: CASSLNPNTGELFF
DNA: TGTGCCAGCAGCTTGAACCCGAACACCGGGGAGCTGTTTTTT
D: NA
V: TRBV5-4
size: NA
J: TRBJ2-2

CDR3: CASSPYTEAFF
DNA: TGTGCCAGCAGCCCATACACTGAAGCTTTCTTT
D: NA
V: TRBV6-5
size: NA
J: TRBJ1-1

CDR3: CASSEMGYGYTF
DNA: TGTGCCAGCAGTGAAATGGGGTATGGCTACACCTTC
D: NA
V: TRBV2
size: NA
J: TRBJ1-2

CDR3: CASKRPSIDTQYF
DNA: TGTGCCAGCAAGAGGCCTTCCATAGATACGCAGTATTTT
D: NA
V: TRBV28
size: NA
J: TRBJ2-3

CDR3: CASSQGGEKLFF
DNA: TGTGCCAGCAGCCAAGGTGGCGAAAAACTGTTTTTT
D: NA
V: TRBV4-2
size: NA
J: TRBJ1-4

CDR3: CASSSVVGRAFTGELFF
DNA: TGTGCCAGCAGCTCAGTGGTCGGGAGGGCCTTCACCGGGGAGCTGTTTTTT
D: TRBD2
V: TRBV7-9
size: NA
J: TRBJ2-2

CDR3: CASSLETGSRAFF
DNA: TGTGCCAGCAGTTTAGAGACAGGGTCGAGGGCTTTCTTT
D: TRBD1
V: TRBV28
size: NA
J: TRBJ1-1

CDR3: CASSLGLGTASYEQYF
DNA: TGTGCCAGCAGTTTAGGCTTGGGGACGGCGTCCTACGAGCAGTACTTC
D: NA
V: TRBV28
size: NA
J: TRBJ2-7

CDR3: CASRTGLLYGYTF
DNA: TGTGCCAGCAGAACCGGGCTCCTCTATGGCTACACCTTC
D: NA
V: TRBV6-1
size: NA
J: TRBJ1-2

CDR3: CASSTKGLAGVKEQYF
DNA: TGTGCCAGCAGCACAAAGGGACTAGCGGGAGTAAAGGAGCAGTACTTC
D: TRBD2
V: TRBV9
size: NA
J: TRBJ2-7

CDR3: CASSDLGGWNTEAFF
DNA: TGTGCCAGCTCTGACCTCGGGGGGTGGAACACTGAAGCTTTCTTT
D: NA
V: TRBV6-5
size: NA
J: TRBJ1-1

CDR3: CAWSGNQPQHF
DNA: TGTGCCTGGAGTGGGAATCAGCCCCAGCATTTT
D: NA
V: TRBV30
size: once
J: TRBJ1-5

CDR3: CAWGDRIYGYTF
DNA: TGTGCCTGGGGGGACAGGATCTATGGCTACACCTTC
D: TRBD1
V: TRBV30
size: NA
J: TRBJ1-2

CDR3: CAWSAGVQPQHF
DNA: TGTGCCTGGTCGGCAGGGGTTCAGCCCCAGCATTTT
D: NA
V: TRBV30
size: NA
J: TRBJ1-5

CDR3: CASSYDRPALQETQYF
DNA: TGTGCCAGCAGTTACGACAGGCCCGCTTTACAAGAGACCCAGTACTTC
D: NA
V: TRBV28
size: NA
J: TRBJ2-5

CDR3: CASSDTGRNSPLHF
DNA: TGTGCCAGCAGTGATACAGGGAGGAATTCACCCCTCCACTTT
D: NA
V: TRBV25-1
size: NA
J: TRBJ1-6